This T cell receptor (beta chain) is drawn from a study of T cells expressing NK-cell markers. For the study at large: Sequencing of TCR beta repertoires drew on sorted CD3+CD56+NKG2C+, CD3+CD56+NKG2C- and CD3+CD56-NKG2C+ T cells. Study-wide results and limits: Dominant NKG2C+ clonotypes accounted for about 1.0-8% of CD8+ T cells in several donors. Among a few donors, these clonotypes also ranked first in the CD3+CD56-NKG2C+ fraction.

TCRdb processed the 5' RACE reads again and assigns one entry to each CDR3 protein, with no DNA. The table lists a few hundred thousand distinct CDR3 sequences. The germline V gene has CDR1 SGHDT and CDR2 YYEEEE. The CDR3 is 12 residues long. As for this clonotype: The antigen is unknown.

The sample was blood T cells: a sorted CD56 or NKG2C T cell subset, CD4+ or CD8+ T cells, or bulk PBMC T cells (not recorded which). This chain joins TRBV5-6 and TRBJ2-1. The clonotype was recovered from a woman between 45 and 65 years old in good health. CDR3 protein: CASSWDNNEQFF.